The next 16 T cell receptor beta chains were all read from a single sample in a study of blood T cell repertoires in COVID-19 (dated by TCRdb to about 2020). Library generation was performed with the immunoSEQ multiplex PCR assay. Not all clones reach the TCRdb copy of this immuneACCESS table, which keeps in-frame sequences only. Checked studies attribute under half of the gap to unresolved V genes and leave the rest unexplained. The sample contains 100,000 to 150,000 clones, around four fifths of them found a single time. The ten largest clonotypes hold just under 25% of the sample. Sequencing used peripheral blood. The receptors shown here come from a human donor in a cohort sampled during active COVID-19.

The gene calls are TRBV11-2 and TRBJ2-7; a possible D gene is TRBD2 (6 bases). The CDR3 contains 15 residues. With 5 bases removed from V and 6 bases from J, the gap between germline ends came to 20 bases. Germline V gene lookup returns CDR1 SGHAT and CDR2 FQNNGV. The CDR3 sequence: CASSPRGSGPGEQYF. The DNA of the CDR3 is TGTGCCAGCAGCCCCCGGGGTAGCGGCCCGGGCGAGCAGTACTTC.

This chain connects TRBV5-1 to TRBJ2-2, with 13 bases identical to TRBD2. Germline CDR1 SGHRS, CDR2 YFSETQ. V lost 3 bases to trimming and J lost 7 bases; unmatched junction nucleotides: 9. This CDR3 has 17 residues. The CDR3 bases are TGCGCCAGCAGCTGGGGGACTAGCGGGATTCTGGACGGGGAGCTGTTTTTT. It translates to CASSWGTSGILDGELFF.

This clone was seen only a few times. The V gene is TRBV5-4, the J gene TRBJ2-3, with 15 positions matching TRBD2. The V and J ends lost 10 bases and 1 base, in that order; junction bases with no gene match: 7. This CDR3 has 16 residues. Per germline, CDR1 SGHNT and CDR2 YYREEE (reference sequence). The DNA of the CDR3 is TGTGCCGCCCGGACTAGCGGGGGGGCTGGCACAGATACGCAGTATTTT. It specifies CAARTSGGAGTDTQYF.

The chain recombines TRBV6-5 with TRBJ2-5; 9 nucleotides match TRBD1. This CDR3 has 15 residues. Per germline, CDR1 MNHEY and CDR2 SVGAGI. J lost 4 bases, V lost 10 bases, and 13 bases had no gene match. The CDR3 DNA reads TGTGCCACAGACAAAACAGGGGGCCTCGGAGAGACCCAGTACTTC. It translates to CATDKTGGLGETQYF.

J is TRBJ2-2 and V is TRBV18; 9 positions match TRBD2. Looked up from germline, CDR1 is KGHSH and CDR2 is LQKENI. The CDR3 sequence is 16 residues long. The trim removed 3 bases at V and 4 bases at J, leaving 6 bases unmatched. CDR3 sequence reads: CASSPGTSRGTGELFF. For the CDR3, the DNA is TGTGCCAGCTCACCCGGGACTAGCCGTGGCACCGGGGAGCTGTTTTTT.

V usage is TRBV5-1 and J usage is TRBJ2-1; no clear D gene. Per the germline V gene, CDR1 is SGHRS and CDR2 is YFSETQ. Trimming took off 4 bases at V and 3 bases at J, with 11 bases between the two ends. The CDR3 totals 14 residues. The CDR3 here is CASSTNSGYNEQFF. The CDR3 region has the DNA TGCGCCAGCAGCACAAATTCAGGCTACAATGAGCAGTTCTTC.

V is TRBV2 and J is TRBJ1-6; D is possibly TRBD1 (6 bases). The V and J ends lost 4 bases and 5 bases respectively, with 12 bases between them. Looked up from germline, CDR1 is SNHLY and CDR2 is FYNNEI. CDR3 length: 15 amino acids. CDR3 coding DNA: TGTGCCAGCAGTGCCCGGGACACCCATAATTCACCCCTCCACTTT. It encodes CASSARDTHNSPLHF.

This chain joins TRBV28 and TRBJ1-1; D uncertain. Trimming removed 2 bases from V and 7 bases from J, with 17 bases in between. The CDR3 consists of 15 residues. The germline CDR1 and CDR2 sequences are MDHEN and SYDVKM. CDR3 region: CASSLIRLMVSEAFF. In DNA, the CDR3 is TGTGCCAGCAGTTTAATCCGCTTAATGGTGAGTGAAGCTTTCTTT.

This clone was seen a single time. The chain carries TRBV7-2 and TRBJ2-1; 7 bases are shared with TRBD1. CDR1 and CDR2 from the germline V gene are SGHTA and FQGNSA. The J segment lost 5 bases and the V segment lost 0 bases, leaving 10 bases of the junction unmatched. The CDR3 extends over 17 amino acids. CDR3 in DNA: TGTGCCAGCAGCTTAGCCCTTTGGAAGGGGGCTAACAATGAGCAGTTCTTC. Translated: CASSLALWKGANNEQFF.

CDR3 nucleotide sequence: TGTGCCAGCAGCCACGAGTCGGAGAGTCAGCCCCAGCATTTT. Translation: CASSHESESQPQHF. The chain uses TRBV28 and TRBJ1-5, with no clear D. Trimming pared 6 bases from V and 6 bases from J, leaving 15 bases between. The CDR3 length is 14 residues. Per the germline V gene, CDR1 is MDHEN and CDR2 is SYDVKM.

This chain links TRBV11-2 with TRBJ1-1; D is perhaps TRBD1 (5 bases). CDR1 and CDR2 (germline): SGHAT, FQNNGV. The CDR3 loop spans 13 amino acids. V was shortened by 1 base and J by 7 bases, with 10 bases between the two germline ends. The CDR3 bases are TGTGCCAGCAGCTTAGTGTTAGGGGATGAAGCTTTCTTT. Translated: CASSLVLGDEAFF.

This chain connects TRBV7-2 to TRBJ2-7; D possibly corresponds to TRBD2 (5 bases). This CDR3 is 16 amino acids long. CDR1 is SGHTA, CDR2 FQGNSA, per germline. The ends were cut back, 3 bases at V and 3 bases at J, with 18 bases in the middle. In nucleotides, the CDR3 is TGTGCCAGCAGCTTCACTAGGGCAGGTTCCTTCTACGAGCAGTACTTC. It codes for CASSFTRAGSFYEQYF.

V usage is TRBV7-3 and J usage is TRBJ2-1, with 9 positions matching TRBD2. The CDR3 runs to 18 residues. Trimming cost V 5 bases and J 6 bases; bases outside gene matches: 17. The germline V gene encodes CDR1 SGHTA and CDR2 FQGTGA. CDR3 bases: TGTGCCAGCAGCGTTATCCGGGTTGCGGGAGGGCCTGGCAATGAGCAGTTCTTC. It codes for CASSVIRVAGGPGNEQFF.

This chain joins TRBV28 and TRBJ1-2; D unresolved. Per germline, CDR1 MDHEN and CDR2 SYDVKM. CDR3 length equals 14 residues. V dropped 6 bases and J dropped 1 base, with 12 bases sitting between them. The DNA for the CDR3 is TGTGCCAGCAGGTTAGGGAGCTATAACTATGGCTACACCTTC. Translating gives CASRLGSYNYGYTF.

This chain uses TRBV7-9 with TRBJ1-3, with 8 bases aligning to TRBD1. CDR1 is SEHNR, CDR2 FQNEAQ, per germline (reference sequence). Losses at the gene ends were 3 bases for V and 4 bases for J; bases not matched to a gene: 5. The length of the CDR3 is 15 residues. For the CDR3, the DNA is TGTGCCAGCAGCTTTTCAGGGGGCTCGGGAAACACCATATATTTT. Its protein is CASSFSGGSGNTIYF.

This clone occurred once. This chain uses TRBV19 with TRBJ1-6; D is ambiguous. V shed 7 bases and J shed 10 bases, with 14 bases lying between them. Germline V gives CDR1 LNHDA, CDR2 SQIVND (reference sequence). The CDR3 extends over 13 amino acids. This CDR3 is CASNSLRGSPLHF. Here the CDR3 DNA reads TGTGCCAGTAATAGCCTAAGAGGGTCACCCCTCCACTTT.